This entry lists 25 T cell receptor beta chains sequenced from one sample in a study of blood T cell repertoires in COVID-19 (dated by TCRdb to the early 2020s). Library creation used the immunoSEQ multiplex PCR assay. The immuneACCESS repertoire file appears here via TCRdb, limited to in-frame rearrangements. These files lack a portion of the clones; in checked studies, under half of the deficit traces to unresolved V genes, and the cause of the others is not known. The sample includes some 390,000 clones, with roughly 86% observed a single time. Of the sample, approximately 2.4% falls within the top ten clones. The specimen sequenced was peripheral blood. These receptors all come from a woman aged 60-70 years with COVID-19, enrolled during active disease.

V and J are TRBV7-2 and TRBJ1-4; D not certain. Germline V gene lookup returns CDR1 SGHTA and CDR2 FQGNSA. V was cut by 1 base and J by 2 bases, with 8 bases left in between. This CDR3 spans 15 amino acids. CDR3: CASSLGGLTNEKLFF. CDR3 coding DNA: TGTGCCAGCAGCTTAGGAGGTTTGACTAATGAAAAACTGTTTTTT.

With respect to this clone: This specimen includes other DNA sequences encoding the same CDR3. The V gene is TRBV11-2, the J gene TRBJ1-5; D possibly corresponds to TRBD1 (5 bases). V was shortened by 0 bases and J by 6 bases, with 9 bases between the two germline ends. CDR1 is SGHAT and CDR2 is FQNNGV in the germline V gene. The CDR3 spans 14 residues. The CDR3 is CASSLDGGGQPQHF. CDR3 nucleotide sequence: TGTGCCAGCAGCTTAGATGGCGGGGGTCAGCCCCAGCATTTT.

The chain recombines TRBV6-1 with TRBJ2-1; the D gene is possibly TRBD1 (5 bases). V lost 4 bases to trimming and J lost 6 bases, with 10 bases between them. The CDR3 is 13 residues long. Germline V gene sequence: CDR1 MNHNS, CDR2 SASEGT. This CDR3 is CASSAPQGNEQFF. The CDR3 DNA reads TGTGCCAGCAGTGCACCTCAGGGCAATGAGCAGTTCTTC.

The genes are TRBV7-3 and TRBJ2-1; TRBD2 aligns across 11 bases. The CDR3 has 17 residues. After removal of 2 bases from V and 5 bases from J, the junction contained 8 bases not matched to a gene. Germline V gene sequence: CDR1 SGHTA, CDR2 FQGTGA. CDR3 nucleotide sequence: TGTGCCAGCAGCTTATCCCTAGCGGGGGGCCACGACAATGAGCAGTTCTTC. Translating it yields CASSLSLAGGHDNEQFF.

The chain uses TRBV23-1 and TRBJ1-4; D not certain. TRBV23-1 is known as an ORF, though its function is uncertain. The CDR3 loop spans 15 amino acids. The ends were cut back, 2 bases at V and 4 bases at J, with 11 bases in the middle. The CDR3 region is CASSQNAQVNEKLFF. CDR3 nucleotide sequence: TGCGCCAGCAGTCAAAACGCCCAGGTTAATGAAAAACTGTTTTTT.

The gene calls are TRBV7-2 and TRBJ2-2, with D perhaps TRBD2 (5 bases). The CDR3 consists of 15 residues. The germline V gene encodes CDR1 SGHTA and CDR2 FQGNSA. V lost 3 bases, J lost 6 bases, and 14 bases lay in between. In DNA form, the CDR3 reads TGTGCCAGCAGCTTGTACTCTGGAGGACCCGGGGAGCTGTTTTTT. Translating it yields CASSLYSGGPGELFF. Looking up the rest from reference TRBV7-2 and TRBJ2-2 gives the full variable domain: GAGVSQSPSNKVTEKGKDVELRCDPISGHTALYWYRQSLGQGLEFLIYFQGNSAPDKSGLPSDRFSAERTGGSVSTLTIQRTQQEDSAVYLCASSLYSGGPGELFFGEGSRLTVL.

The CDR3 nucleotides read TGTGCCAGCAGTTACTCCAGGGGCTCCCATGGCTACACCTTC. Translating gives CASSYSRGSHGYTF. The chain recombines TRBV6-5 with TRBJ1-2; a weak D match, TRBD1 (6 bases). Trimming pared 0 bases from V and 6 bases from J, leaving 11 bases between. The CDR3 length is 14 residues. The germline V gene encodes CDR1 MNHEY and CDR2 SVGAGI.

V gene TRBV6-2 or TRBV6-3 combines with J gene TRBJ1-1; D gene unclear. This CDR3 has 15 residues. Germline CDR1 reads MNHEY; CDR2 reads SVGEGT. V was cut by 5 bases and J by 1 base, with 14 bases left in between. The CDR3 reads CASSLMPGWNTEAFF. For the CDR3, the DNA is TGTGCCAGCAGTCTTATGCCGGGTTGGAACACTGAAGCTTTCTTT.

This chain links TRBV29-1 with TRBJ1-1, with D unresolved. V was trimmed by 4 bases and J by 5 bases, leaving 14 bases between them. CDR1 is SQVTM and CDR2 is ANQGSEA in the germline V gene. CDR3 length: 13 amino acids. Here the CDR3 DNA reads TGCAGCGTTGTTGAGGGATTGAGAACTGAAGCTTTCTTT. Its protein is CSVVEGLRTEAFF.

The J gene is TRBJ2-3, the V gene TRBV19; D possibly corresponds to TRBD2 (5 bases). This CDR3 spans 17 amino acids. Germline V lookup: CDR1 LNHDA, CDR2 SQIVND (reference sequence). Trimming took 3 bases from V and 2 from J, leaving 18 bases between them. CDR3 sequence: CASSISGWPFDTDTQYF. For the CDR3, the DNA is TGTGCCAGTAGTATTTCGGGGTGGCCATTCGACACAGATACGCAGTATTTT.

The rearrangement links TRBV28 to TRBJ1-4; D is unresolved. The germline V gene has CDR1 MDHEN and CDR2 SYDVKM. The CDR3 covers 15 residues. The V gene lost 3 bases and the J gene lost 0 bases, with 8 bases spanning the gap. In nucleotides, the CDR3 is TGTGCCAGCAGTTTCGGTTTAGCAACTAATGAAAAACTGTTTTTT. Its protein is CASSFGLATNEKLFF.

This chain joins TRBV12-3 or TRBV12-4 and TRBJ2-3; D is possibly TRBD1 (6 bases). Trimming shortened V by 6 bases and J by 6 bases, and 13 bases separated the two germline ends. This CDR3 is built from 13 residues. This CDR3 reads CASSLDRSDTQYF. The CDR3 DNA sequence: TGTGCCAGCAGCCTCGACAGGTCGGATACGCAGTATTTT.

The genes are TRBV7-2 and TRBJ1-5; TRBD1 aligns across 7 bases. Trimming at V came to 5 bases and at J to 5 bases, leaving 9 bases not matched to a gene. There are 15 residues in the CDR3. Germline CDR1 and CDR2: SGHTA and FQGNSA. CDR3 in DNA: TGTGCCAGCAGCCTATTGGGACAGCCCGATCAGCCCCAGCATTTT. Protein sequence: CASSLLGQPDQPQHF.

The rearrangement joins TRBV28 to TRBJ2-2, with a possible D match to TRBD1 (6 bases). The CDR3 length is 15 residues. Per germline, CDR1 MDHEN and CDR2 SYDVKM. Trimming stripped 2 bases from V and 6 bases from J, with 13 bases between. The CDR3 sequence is CASSLRTGTSGELFF. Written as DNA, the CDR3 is TGTGCCAGCAGTTTACGAACAGGGACCTCCGGGGAGCTGTTTTTT.

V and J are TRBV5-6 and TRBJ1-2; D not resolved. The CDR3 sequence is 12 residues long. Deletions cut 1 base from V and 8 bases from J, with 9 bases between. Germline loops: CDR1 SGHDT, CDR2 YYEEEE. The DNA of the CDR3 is TGTGCCAGCAGCTTGTCGTCTTCCGGCTACACCTTC. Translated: CASSLSSSGYTF.

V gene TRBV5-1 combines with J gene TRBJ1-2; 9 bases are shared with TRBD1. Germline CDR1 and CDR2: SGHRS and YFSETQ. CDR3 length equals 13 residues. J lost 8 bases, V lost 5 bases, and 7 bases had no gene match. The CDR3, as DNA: TGCGCCAGCAGTCTGACAGGGGGAAAGGGCTACACCTTC. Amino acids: CASSLTGGKGYTF.

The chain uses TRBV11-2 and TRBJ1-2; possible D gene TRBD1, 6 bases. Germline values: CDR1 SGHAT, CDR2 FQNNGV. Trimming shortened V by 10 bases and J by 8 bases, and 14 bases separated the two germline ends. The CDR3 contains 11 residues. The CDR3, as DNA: TGTGCCACCCAGGGGTACGGGGGCTACACCTTC. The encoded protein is CATQGYGGYTF.

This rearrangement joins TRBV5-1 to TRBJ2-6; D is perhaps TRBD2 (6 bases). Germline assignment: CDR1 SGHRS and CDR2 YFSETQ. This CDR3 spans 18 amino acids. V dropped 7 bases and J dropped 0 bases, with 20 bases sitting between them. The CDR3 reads CASRNMGGAFSGANVLTF. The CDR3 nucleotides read TGCGCCAGCCGCAATATGGGGGGTGCCTTCTCTGGGGCCAACGTCCTGACTTTC.

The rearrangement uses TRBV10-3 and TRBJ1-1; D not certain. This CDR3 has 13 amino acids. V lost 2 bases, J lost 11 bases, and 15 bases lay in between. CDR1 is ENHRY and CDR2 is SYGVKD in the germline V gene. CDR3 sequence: CAISEGQPLSAFF. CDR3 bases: TGTGCCATCAGTGAGGGGCAGCCCCTGAGTGCTTTCTTT.

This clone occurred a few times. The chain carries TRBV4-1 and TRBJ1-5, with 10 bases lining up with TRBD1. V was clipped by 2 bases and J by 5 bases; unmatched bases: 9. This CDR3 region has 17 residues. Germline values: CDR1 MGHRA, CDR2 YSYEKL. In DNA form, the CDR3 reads TGCGCCAGCAGCCAAACTACGGGACAGGGGTTGGATCAGCCCCAGCATTTT. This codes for CASSQTTGQGLDQPQHF.

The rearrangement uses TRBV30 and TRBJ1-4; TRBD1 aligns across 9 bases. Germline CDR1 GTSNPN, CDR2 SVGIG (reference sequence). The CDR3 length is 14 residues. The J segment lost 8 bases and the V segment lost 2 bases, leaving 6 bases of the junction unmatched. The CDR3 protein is CAWSQETGGEKLFF. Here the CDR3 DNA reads TGTGCCTGGAGTCAGGAGACAGGGGGGGAAAAACTGTTTTTT.

CDR3 amino acids: CATSREGAGTPSYEQYF. The CDR3 DNA reads as TGTGCCACCAGCAGAGAAGGAGCGGGGACCCCCTCCTACGAGCAGTACTTC. The V gene is TRBV15, the J gene TRBJ2-7; 7 bases are shared with TRBD2. In germline, CDR1 is LNHNV, CDR2 YYDKDF (reference sequence). The CDR3 loop spans 17 amino acids. Trimming cost V 0 bases and J 0 bases; bases outside gene matches: 8.

CDR3 amino acids: CASSYEGLYGYTF. CDR3 bases: TGTGCCAGCAGTTACGAGGGACTCTATGGCTACACCTTC. The V and J genes are TRBV6-5 and TRBJ1-2; perhaps TRBD1 as D (5 bases). Between the trimmed V and J ends, which lost 2 bases and 4 bases, there was a span of 8 bases. Germline V gives CDR1 MNHEY, CDR2 SVGAGI. There are 13 residues in the CDR3.

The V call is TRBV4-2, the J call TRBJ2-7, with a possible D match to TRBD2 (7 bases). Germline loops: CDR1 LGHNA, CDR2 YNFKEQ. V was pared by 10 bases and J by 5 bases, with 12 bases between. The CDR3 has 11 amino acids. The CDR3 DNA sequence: TGTGCCACCCGCGGGGGCGACGAGCAGTACTTC. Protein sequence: CATRGGDEQYF.

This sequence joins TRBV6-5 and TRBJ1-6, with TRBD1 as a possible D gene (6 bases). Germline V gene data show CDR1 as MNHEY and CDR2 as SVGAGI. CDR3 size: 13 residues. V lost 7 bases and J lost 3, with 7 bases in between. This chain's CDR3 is CASKGVYNSPLHF. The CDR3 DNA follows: TGTGCCAGCAAGGGGGTCTATAATTCACCCCTCCACTTT.